Sequencing of this TCR beta chain was carried out in a study of chemoradiotherapy in HPV16-positive cancers. About the research overall: Functional T-cell assays on a couple of HPV16-positive patients' cells defined candidate HPV-specific clones and common TCR motifs.

Study conclusions and caveats: During treatment, candidate HPV-specific clones and E7-related motifs expanded in tumor. Only a couple of HPV16-positive patients supplied the functional HPV-specificity definition. For HPV16-positive patients, expanding HPV-responsive T cells associated with longer recurrence-free survival.

This clone was detected only once. The antigen is undetermined. Generated by immunoSEQ multiplex PCR, the TCRdb table keeps only in-frame clones and is missing some. This sample carries over 850 clones, 94% of them seen once, and the ten largest clones take under 5%. Sequenced material: tumor tissue, taken from a patient who underwent chemoradiotherapy. The sequence came from a human donor with HPV-associated anogenital cancer.

CDR3 in DNA: TGCGCCAGCAGCTTGGGGTGGGTCAAGCCCCAGCATTTT. This codes for CASSLGWVKPQHF. The genes are TRBV5-1 and TRBJ1-5; D uncertain. CDR3 length: 13 residues. Germline-derived CDR1 and CDR2 are SGHRS and YFSETQ. V was clipped by 0 bases and J by 8 bases, with 9 bases between them.